This TCR beta chain came from a study of graft-versus-host responses after intestinal transplantation. Broader study findings: Early HvG declines after transplant were associated with peak circulating GvH clone levels.

Libraries were prepared by immunoSEQ multiplex PCR; TCRdb keeps only in-frame clonotypes and omits some of them. The sample lists about 38,000 clones, approximately 93% occurring once. This clone appeared a few times. What it recognizes is unknown. The CDR3 length is 12 residues. Looked up from germline, CDR1 is ENHRY and CDR2 is SYGVKD. J lost 3 bases, V lost 9 bases, and 4 bases had no gene match. The rearrangement joins TRBV10-3 to TRBJ2-7, with 8 bases lining up with TRBD2. The sample here was unstimulated CD4+ T cells sorted from spleen or lymph node cells, taken before transplant. The TCR was taken from a human donor who was the organ donor for an intestinal transplant. The CDR3 protein is CAIGLAVYEQYF. CDR3 bases: TGTGCCATTGGACTAGCCGTCTACGAGCAGTACTTC.